A single sample is the source of the 3 T cell receptor beta chains below, sequenced in a study of blood T cell repertoires in COVID-19. Sequencing was performed with immunoSEQ multiplex PCR; in TCRdb, only in-frame clones are kept and a portion is missing. The sample carries approximately 230,000 clones, around four fifths recorded once. Sequencing was done on a sample of peripheral blood. Source of these receptors: a man of 80 years or more with acute or convalescent COVID-19.

The chain links TRBV5-5 to TRBJ1-4; D is uncertain. Germline V gene lookup returns CDR1 SGHKS and CDR2 YYEKEE (reference sequence). V gave up 5 bases and J gave up 8 bases, with 10 bases separating them. This CDR3 spans 12 amino acids. The CDR3 sequence: CASRAAGEKLFF. The CDR3 DNA reads TGTGCCAGCAGAGCGGCGGGGGAAAAACTGTTTTTT.

The rearrangement links TRBV3-1 (or the pseudogene TRBV3-2) to TRBJ2-7; weak D call: TRBD2 (5 bases). This CDR3 comprises 15 residues. Deletions cut 4 bases from V and 4 bases from J, with 17 bases between. Germline lookup yields CDR1 LGHDT and CDR2 YNNKEL (reference sequence). CDR3 sequence (DNA): TGTGCCAGCAGCCTAGGGAGAGAGGCCCGGTACGAGCAGTACTTC. It is translated as CASSLGREARYEQYF.

V usage is TRBV18 and J usage is TRBJ2-3, with D perhaps TRBD2 (5 bases). The CDR3 consists of 16 residues. Looked up from germline, CDR1 is KGHSH and CDR2 is LQKENI. Deletions cut 1 base from V and 2 bases from J, with 13 bases between. The CDR3 protein is CASSPRSPGNTDTQYF. In DNA form, the CDR3 reads TGTGCCAGCTCACCACGCTCCCCGGGGAACACAGATACGCAGTATTTT.